This T cell receptor beta chain was retrieved from a study of CD8 T cells in Susac syndrome. Findings and limits, study-wide: The study conceded that its TCR sequencing and HLA analysis involved relatively few individuals.

Sequencing of TCR beta drew on CD8+ and CD4+ T cells from blood. Stable or active relapsing-remitting multiple sclerosis, untreated and meeting revised McDonald criteria, defined the controls. A quantity of about 0.5 to 1 ug RNA underwent reverse transcription using random hexamers. Across 54 Vbeta and 13 Jbeta, TCR beta CDR3 was amplified with immunoSEQ multiplex PCR. Via MiXCR, TCRdb re-called the immunoSEQ multiplex PCR reads, giving one row per CDR3 protein. The data show about 210,000 distinct CDR3 sequences, with approximately 95% seen just once and around 0.076% held by the top ten. With respect to this clonotype: Its cognate antigen is unknown.

The length of the CDR3 is 16 residues. V was cut by 8 bases and J by 0 bases, with 17 bases left in between. Germline V CDR1 and CDR2: SGHTA, FQGTGA. Specimen: CD4+ T cells from PBMCs. V usage is TRBV7-3 and J usage is TRBJ2-1; maybe TRBD2 (6 bases). This TCR was sampled from a human donor with multiple sclerosis. The CDR3 loop reads CASGTHTTHSYNEQFF. In DNA form, the CDR3 reads TGTGCCAGCGGGACTCACACCACTCACTCCTACAATGAGCAGTTCTTC. The full variable domain, in which reference TRBV7-3 and TRBJ2-1 provide the parts outside the CDR3, is GAGVSQTPSNKVTEKGKYVELRCDPISGHTALYWYRQSLGQGPEFLIYFQGTGAADDSGLPNDRFFAVRPEGSVSTLKIQRTERGDSAVYLCASGTHTTHSYNEQFFGPGTRLTVL.